One and the same sample provided the 24 T cell receptor beta chains below, sequenced in a study of T cell repertoires in cytomegalovirus infection. Using its own MiXCR run on the reads, TCRdb lists one record per CDR3 protein. Altogether about 130,000 distinct CDR3 sequences are present, roughly a quarter being singletons, with the ten largest covering 34%. These TCRs' antigens remain unknown. Sequenced material: PBMCs, sequenced either directly or after in vitro stimulation (not recorded which). These receptors originate from a human donor in good health (CMV status not recorded). Some clones in this sample may be carry-over from other donors' samples.

The chain uses TRBV4-3 and TRBJ2-2; D remains unclear. CDR1 is LGHNA, CDR2 YSLEER, per germline. V lost 0 bases and J 4 bases, leaving 15 bases between the germline ends. The CDR3 covers 17 residues. CDR3 protein: CASSQDLSALSTGELFF. CDR3 bases: TGCGCCAGCAGCCAAGATTTGTCCGCCCTTAGCACCGGGGAGCTGTTTTTT.

This clonotype was detected a few times. The chain uses TRBV12-3 or TRBV12-4 and TRBJ2-1; no clear D gene. This CDR3 is 12 amino acids long. V was shortened by 3 bases and J by 6 bases, with 6 bases between the two germline ends. For the CDR3, the DNA is TGTGCCAGCAGTTTGCTGGGCAATGAGCAGTTCTTC. Translated: CASSLLGNEQFF.

The chain is built from TRBV7-8 and TRBJ1-1; D remains ambiguous. Per the germline V gene, CDR1 is SGHVS and CDR2 is FQNEAQ. The V end lost 2 bases, the J end lost 0 bases, and 13 bases lay between the germline ends. The CDR3 runs to 16 residues. CDR3 amino acids: CASSLRLRGMNTEAFF. In DNA form, the CDR3 reads TGTGCCAGCAGCTTACGGCTTCGGGGAATGAACACTGAAGCTTTCTTT.

Details on this clonotype: Given a much more abundant clone one base away, this may be a read error. J is TRBJ2-1 and V is TRBV7-6, with unresolved D. Germline V gene sequence: CDR1 SGHVS, CDR2 FNYEAQ. CDR3 length equals 16 residues. Trimming removed 5 bases from V and 5 bases from J, with 19 bases in between. This CDR3 reads CASSTIRVLSNNEQFF. The CDR3 DNA reads TGTGCCAGCAGCACCATCCGGGTCCTATCCAACAATGAGCAGTTCTTC.

A remark on this clonotype: Compared with germline, one end of the junction differs, possibly owing to a read error. The V call is TRBV7-7, the J call TRBJ2-5; the D call may be TRBD1 or TRBD2 (5 bases each). CDR1 and CDR2 from the germline V gene are SSHAT and FNYEAQ (reference sequence). CDR3 length: 15 residues. CDR3 DNA: TGTGCTAGCAGCTCAGACGGGACCCTCCAAGAGACCCAGTACTTC. Encoded protein: CASSSDGTLQETQYF.

This clonotype was picked up a small number of times. The chain combines TRBV19 with TRBJ1-2; D might be TRBD1 (6 bases). The germline V gene encodes CDR1 LNHDA and CDR2 SQIVND (reference sequence). The CDR3 totals 18 residues. V lost 3 bases and J lost 2, with 22 bases in between. CDR3 sequence: CASSIISGQSLPNYGYTF. As DNA, the CDR3 is TGTGCCAGTAGTATCATCTCCGGACAGTCCCTGCCCAACTATGGCTACACCTTC.

This chain connects TRBV7-8 to TRBJ2-5; 8 bases align to TRBD2. The germline V gene encodes CDR1 SGHVS and CDR2 FQNEAQ. This CDR3 region has 14 residues. Unmatched junction bases numbered 10, after V lost 8 bases and J lost 5 bases. CDR3 coding DNA: TGTGCCAGCTATTTAGCGGGACGGACTGAGACCCAGTACTTC. This codes for CASYLAGRTETQYF. The full variable domain, its missing parts supplied by reference TRBV7-8 and TRBJ2-5, is GAGVSQSPRYKVAKRGQDVALRCDPISGHVSLFWYQQALGQGPEFLTYFQNEAQLDKSGLPSDRFFAERPEGSVSTLKIQRTQQEDSAVYLCASYLAGRTETQYFGPGTRLLVL.

This clonotype has only a few counts. The chain joins TRBV28 to TRBJ2-7; D unclear. This CDR3 comprises 12 residues. Germline loops: CDR1 MDHEN, CDR2 SYDVKM. Trimming took 5 bases from V and 6 from J, leaving 11 bases between them. CDR3 nucleotide sequence: TGTGCCAGCAGTAACGGTCCACGCGAGCAGTACTTC. Protein product: CASSNGPREQYF.

This clonotype was observed at least ten times. The rearrangement uses TRBV7-2 and TRBJ1-2; maybe TRBD1 (5 bases). Germline CDR1 is SGHTA and CDR2 is FQGNSA. The ends were cut back, 0 bases at V and 8 bases at J, with 25 bases in the middle. The CDR3 runs to 18 residues. This CDR3 reads CASSLALLPGTSRGGYTF. For the CDR3, the DNA is TGTGCCAGCAGCTTAGCCCTCTTACCCGGGACCTCAAGGGGAGGCTACACCTTC.

The table lists this clonotype with a few counts. The chain combines TRBV12-3 or TRBV12-4 with TRBJ1-5; D gene ambiguous. V was pared by 3 bases and J by 1 base, with 4 bases between. The CDR3 is 13 residues long. The CDR3 DNA sequence: TGTGCCAGCAGTTTCAACAGCAATCAGCCCCAGCATTTT. This gives the protein CASSFNSNQPQHF.

This chain connects TRBV19 to TRBJ2-3, with D unresolved. Germline-derived CDR1 and CDR2 are LNHDA and SQIVND (reference sequence). The CDR3 is 14 residues long. Trimming took off 3 bases at V and 5 bases at J, with 12 bases between the two ends. As DNA, the CDR3 is TGTGCCAGTAGTATTCAAAGCATCGAAGATACGCAGTATTTT. Amino acids: CASSIQSIEDTQYF.

This clonotype came up a few times. The V call is TRBV15, the J call TRBJ1-4, with no clear D. CDR3 length: 16 residues. Germline V gives CDR1 LNHNV, CDR2 YYDKDF (reference sequence). The V and J ends lost 0 bases and 7 bases respectively, with 15 bases between them. The CDR3 nucleotides are TGTGCCACCAGCAGAGATCTTGGCAGTGGGAGTGAAAAACTGTTTTTT. This codes for CATSRDLGSGSEKLFF.

This clonotype was detected many times. The chain recombines TRBV12-3 or TRBV12-4 with TRBJ1-1; D gene unclear. The ends were cut back, 5 bases at V and 3 bases at J, with 13 bases in the middle. This CDR3 is 14 amino acids long. As DNA, the CDR3 is TGTGCCAGCAGTCCTCCTCCGCGGGACACTGAAGCTTTCTTT. Its translation: CASSPPPRDTEAFF.

This clonotype was found many times. The chain uses TRBV4-1 and TRBJ1-2; D gene ambiguous. The V end lost 1 base, the J end lost 2 bases, and 11 bases lay between the germline ends. Looked up from germline, CDR1 is MGHRA and CDR2 is YSYEKL. The CDR3 sequence is 15 residues long. The CDR3 DNA follows: TGCGCCAGCAGCCAAGGCTACCTGCAAAACTATGGCTACACCTTC. Encoded protein: CASSQGYLQNYGYTF.

The chain recombines TRBV6-2 or TRBV6-3 with TRBJ2-7, with 8 nucleotides matching TRBD2. The CDR3 extends over 14 amino acids. Germline loops: CDR1 MNHEY, CDR2 SVGEGT. V lost 6 bases to trimming and J lost 0 bases; unmatched junction nucleotides: 4. CDR3 DNA: TGTGCCAGCAGCCCCGGGACTAGCTCCTACGAGCAGTACGTC. Translating gives CASSPGTSSYEQYV.

This sequence joins TRBV18 and TRBJ2-5; 14 bases align to TRBD2. The CDR3 totals 17 residues. In germline, CDR1 is KGHSH, CDR2 LQKENI. The junction had 4 bases not matched to a gene; V was cut back by 3 bases and J by 1 base. The CDR3, as DNA: TGTGCCAGCTCACCCGGGACTAGCGGGAGACTCCAAGAGACCCAGTACTTC. Encoded protein: CASSPGTSGRLQETQYF.

This clonotype was detected only a few times. The genes are TRBV7-8 and TRBJ2-1; TRBD2 agrees at 11 bases. V shed 5 bases, J shed 15 bases, and the junction held 21 bases outside the gene matches. Germline CDR1 and CDR2: SGHVS and FQNEAQ. The CDR3 has 17 residues. The CDR3 here is CASSAIGTSGLPSRGFF. For the CDR3, the DNA is TGTGCCAGCAGCGCGATCGGGACTAGCGGTCTCCCATCCCGGGGGTTCTTC.

This chain joins TRBV27 and TRBJ2-7; D gene ambiguous. CDR1 and CDR2 (germline): MNHEY, SMNVEV (reference sequence). Between the trimmed V and J ends, which lost 4 bases and 6 bases, there was a span of 13 bases. The CDR3 has 13 residues. Here the CDR3 DNA reads TGTGCCAGCAGTTGGAGTCACAACTCCGAGCAGTACGTC. Amino acid sequence: CASSWSHNSEQYV.

This clonotype occurred once. At one of its ends the junction is not consistent with the germline gene, which may arise from a read error. V is TRBV29-1 and J is TRBJ2-7, with TRBD1 matching over 7 bases. Looked up from germline, CDR1 is SQVTM and CDR2 is ANQGSEA. The CDR3 has 13 amino acids. The CDR3 DNA reads TGCAGCGTTCAAGGGGGCCCGAACTACGCGCAGTACTTC. Encoded protein: CSVQGGPNYAQYF.

This chain uses TRBV5-1 with TRBJ2-3, with 9 bases aligning to TRBD2. The V gene's germline CDR1 is SGHRS and CDR2 YFSETQ. J gave up 0 bases and V 6 bases, and 8 bases lay outside the gene matches. The CDR3 runs to 16 residues. CDR3: CASTTSGATSTDTQYF. The CDR3, as DNA: TGCGCCAGCACGACTAGCGGAGCTACTAGCACAGATACGCAGTATTTT. The full variable domain, with the rest looked up from reference TRBV5-1 and TRBJ2-3, is KAGVTQTPRYLIKTRGQQVTLSCSPISGHRSVSWYQQTPGQGLQFLFEYFSETQRNKGNFPGRFSGRQFSNSRSEMNVSTLELGDSALYLCASTTSGATSTDTQYFGPGTRLTVL.

This clonotype was detected only a few times. The V and J genes are TRBV18 and TRBJ2-6, with a possible D match to TRBD1 (6 bases). This CDR3 is 19 amino acids long. Trimming took 6 bases from V and 0 from J, leaving 21 bases between them. Germline assignment: CDR1 KGHSH and CDR2 LQKENI. The CDR3 region is CASSPLKQGFISGANVLTF. DNA for the CDR3: TGTGCCAGCTCCCCGCTAAAACAGGGATTCATCTCTGGGGCCAACGTCCTGACTTTC.

This clonotype has more than one count but fewer than ten. This chain links TRBV28 with TRBJ2-7; TRBD2 matches at 13 bases. This CDR3 region has 16 residues. Germline assignment: CDR1 MDHEN and CDR2 SYDVKM. With 4 bases clipped from V and 0 bases from J, the junction kept 3 bases outside the gene matches. Here the CDR3 reads CASSSTSGRSSYEQYF. The CDR3 nucleotides are TGTGCCAGCAGTTCGACTAGCGGGAGGAGCTCCTACGAGCAGTACTTC.

The V call is TRBV20-1, the J call TRBJ2-3, with D perhaps matching TRBD2 (5 bases). The CDR3 is 14 amino acids. Per germline, CDR1 DFQATT and CDR2 SNEGSKA (reference sequence). V was trimmed by 6 bases and J by 0 bases, leaving 13 bases between them. CDR3 residues: CSAVIPGSTDTQYF. In DNA, the CDR3 is TGCAGTGCAGTTATCCCGGGAAGCACAGATACGCAGTATTTT.

This clonotype was counted only a few times. V and J are TRBV19 and TRBJ1-5; TRBD1 is a possible D gene (6 bases). CDR1 is LNHDA and CDR2 is SQIVND in the germline V gene (reference sequence). V lost 6 bases to trimming and J lost 10 bases, with 22 bases between them. This CDR3 has 15 residues. The CDR3 reads CASSLYPDRPTPQHF. In DNA, the CDR3 is TGTGCCAGTAGCCTTTACCCAGACAGGCCAACCCCCCAGCATTTT.